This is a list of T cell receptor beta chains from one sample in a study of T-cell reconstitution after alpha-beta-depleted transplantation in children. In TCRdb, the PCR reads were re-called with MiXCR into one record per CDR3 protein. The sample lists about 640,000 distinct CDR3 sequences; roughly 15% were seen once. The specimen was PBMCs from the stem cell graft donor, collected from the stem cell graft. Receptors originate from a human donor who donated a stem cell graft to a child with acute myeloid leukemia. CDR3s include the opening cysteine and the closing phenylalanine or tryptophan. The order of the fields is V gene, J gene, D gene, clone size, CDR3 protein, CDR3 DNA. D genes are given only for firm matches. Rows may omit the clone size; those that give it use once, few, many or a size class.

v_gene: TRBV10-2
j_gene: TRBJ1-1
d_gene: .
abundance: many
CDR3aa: CASSEETEAFF
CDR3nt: TGCGCCAGCAGTGAGGAGACTGAAGCTTTCTTT

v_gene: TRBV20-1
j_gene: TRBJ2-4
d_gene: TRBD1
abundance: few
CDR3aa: CSAVDRVLAKNIQYF
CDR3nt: TGCAGTGCTGTGGACAGGGTTCTAGCCAAAAACATTCAGTACTTC

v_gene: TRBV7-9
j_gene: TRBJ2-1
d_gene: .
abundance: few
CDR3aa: CASIQGGENEQFF
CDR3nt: TGTGCCAGCATCCAAGGGGGAGAGAATGAGCAGTTCTTC

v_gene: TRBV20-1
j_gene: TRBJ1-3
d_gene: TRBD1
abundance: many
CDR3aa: CSARTGEGKPSGNTIYF
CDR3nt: TGCAGTGCTAGGACAGGGGAGGGTAAGCCCTCTGGAAACACCATATATTTT

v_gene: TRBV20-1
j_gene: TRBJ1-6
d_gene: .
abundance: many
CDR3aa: CSARASGTPPLHF
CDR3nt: TGCAGTGCTAGAGCCTCCGGGACACCACCCCTCCACTTT

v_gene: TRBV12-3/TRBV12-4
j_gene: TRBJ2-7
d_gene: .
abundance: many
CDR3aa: CASSPKGLQGYEQYF
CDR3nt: TGTGCCAGCAGCCCGAAGGGGTTACAGGGATACGAGCAGTACTTC

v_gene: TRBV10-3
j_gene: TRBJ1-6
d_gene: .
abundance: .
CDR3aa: CAISGDTSNSPLHF
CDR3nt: TGTGCCATCAGTGGAGACACTTCTAATTCACCCCTCCACTTT

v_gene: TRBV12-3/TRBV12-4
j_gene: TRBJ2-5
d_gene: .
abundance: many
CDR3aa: CASSPTAAETQYF
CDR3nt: TGTGCCAGCAGTCCGACGGCCGCGGAGACCCAGTACTTC

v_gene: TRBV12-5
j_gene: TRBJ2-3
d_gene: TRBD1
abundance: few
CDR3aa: CASAPGDRGSTDTQYF
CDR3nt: TGTGCTAGTGCCCCTGGTGACAGGGGAAGCACAGATACGCAGTATTTT

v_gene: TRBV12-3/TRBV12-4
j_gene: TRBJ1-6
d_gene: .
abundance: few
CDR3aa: CASSSGEPLHF
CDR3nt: TGTGCCAGCAGTTCGGGGGAACCCCTCCACTTT

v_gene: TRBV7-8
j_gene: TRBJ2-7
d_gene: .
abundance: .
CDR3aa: CASSLANPQRVWSSYEQYF
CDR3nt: TGTGCCAGCAGCTTAGCCAACCCCCAAAGGGTGTGGAGCTCCTACGAGCAGTACTTC

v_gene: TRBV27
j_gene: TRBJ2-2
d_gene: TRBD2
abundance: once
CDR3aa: CASTSPPGLAGGRWTGELFF
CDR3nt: TGTGCCAGCACATCGCCCCCGGGGCTAGCGGGGGGGCGGTGGACCGGGGAGCTGTTTTTT

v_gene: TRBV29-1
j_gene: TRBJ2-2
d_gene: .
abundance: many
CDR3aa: CSVEEGAGELFF
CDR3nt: TGCAGCGTTGAGGAGGGGGCCGGGGAGCTGTTTTTT